This TCR beta chain emerged from a study of technical replicates of blood from a handful of donors. Clones were sequenced by immunoSEQ multiplex PCR, and TCRdb holds only the in-frame ones, with some missing. The sample lists tens of thousands of clones, roughly 92% occurring once. The V gene's germline CDR1 is SGHVS and CDR2 FQNEAQ. The V gene end was trimmed by 4 bases and the J gene end by 3 bases; junction bases not matched to a gene: 7. The CDR3 spans 15 residues. The chain uses TRBV7-8 and TRBJ2-7, with 9 positions matching TRBD1. The clonotype originates from a human donor in good health. The sample taken for sequencing was T cells isolated from PBMCs. The CDR3 nucleotides are TGTGCCAGCAGCTCCCCGGGGACAGGGATCTACGAGCAGTACTTC. This encodes CASSSPGTGIYEQYF. The full variable domain, rest sourced from reference TRBV7-8 and TRBJ2-7, is GAGVSQSPRYKVAKRGQDVALRCDPISGHVSLFWYQQALGQGPEFLTYFQNEAQLDKSGLPSDRFFAERPEGSVSTLKIQRTQQEDSAVYLCASSSPGTGIYEQYFGPGTRLTVT.